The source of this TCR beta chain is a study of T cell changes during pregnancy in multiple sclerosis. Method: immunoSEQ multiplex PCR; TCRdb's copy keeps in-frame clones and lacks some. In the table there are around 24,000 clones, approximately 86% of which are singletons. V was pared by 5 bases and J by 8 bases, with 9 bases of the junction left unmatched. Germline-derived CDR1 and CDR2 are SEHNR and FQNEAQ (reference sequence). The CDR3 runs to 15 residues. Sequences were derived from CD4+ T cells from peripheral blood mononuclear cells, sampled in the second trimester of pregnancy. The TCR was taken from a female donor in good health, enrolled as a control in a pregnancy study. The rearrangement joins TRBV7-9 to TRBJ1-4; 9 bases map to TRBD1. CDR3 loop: CASSSSGTGREKLFF. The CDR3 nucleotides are TGTGCCAGCAGCAGTTCCGGGACAGGGAGGGAAAAACTGTTTTTT.